The clone carrying this TCR beta chain has only a few counts. No antigen is known for it. The data belong to a study of T-cell memory formation after mild COVID-19. The overall study: TCR clusters largely stayed donor specific. Study-level points and caveats: Pre-infection memory contained some responding clones, which suggested that cross-reactive memory had joined. Contracting CD4+ clones were located mainly in CM and EM, and CD8+ clones in EMRA. Second-wave clones that peaked on day 37 lacked confirmed SARS-CoV-2 specificity.

TCRdb passed the 5' RACE reads through MiXCR, listing each CDR3 protein once. Altogether around 200,000 distinct CDR3 sequences are present, approximately 10% being singletons, with the ten largest covering roughly 4%. Trimming removed 4 bases from V and 5 bases from J, with 9 bases in between. Germline CDR1 reads SGHKS; CDR2 reads YYEKEE (reference sequence). CDR3 length: 13 amino acids. This TCR came from a man aged 18 to 29 who had mild COVID-19 (a few samples of this study predate the infection). Cell type and time point are not known. Sequencing input: PBMCs or a T cell subset sorted from them (not recorded which). V gene TRBV5-5 combines with J gene TRBJ1-4; TRBD1 is a possible D gene (5 bases). The CDR3 coding sequence is TGTGCCAGCAGCCCCGGACAAAATGAAAAACTGTTTTTT. Protein: CASSPGQNEKLFF.